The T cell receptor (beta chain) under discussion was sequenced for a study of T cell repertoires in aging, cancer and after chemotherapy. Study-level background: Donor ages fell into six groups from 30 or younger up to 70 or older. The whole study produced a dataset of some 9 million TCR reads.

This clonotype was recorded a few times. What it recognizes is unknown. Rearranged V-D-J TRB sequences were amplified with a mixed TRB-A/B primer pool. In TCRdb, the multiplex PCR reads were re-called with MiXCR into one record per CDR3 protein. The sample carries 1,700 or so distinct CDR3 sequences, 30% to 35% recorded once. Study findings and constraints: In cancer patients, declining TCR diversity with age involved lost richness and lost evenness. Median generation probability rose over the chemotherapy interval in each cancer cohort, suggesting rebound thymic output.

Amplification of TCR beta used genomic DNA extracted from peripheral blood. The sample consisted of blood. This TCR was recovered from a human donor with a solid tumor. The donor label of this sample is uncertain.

The CDR3 region has the DNA TGTGCCAGCAGCCTCGAAGGGAGCTCCTACGAGCAGTACTTC. Translation gives CASSLEGSSYEQYF. The chain employs TRBV7-9 and TRBJ2-7; D possibly corresponds to TRBD2 (5 bases). V was pared by 5 bases and J by 0 bases, with 11 bases between. CDR3 size: 14 residues. CDR1 is SEHNR, CDR2 FQNEAQ, per germline (reference sequence).